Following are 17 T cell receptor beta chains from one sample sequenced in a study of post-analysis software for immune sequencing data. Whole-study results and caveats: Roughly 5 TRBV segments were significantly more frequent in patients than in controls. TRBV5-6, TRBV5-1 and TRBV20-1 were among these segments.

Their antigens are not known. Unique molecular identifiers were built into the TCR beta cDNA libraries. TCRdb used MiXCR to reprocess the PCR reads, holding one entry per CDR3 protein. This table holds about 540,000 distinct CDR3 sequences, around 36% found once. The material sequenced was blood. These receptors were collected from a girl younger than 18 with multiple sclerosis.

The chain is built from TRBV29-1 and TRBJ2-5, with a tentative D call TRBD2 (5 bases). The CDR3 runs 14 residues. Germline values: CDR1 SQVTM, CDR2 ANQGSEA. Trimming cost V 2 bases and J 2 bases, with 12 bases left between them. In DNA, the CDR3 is TGCAGCGTTGAACTGGGGAGAATACAAGAGACCCAGTACTTC. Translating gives CSVELGRIQETQYF.

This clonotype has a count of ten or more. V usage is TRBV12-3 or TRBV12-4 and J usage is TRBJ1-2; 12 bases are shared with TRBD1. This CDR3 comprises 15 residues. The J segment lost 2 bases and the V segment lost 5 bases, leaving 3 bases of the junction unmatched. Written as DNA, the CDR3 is TGTGCCAGCAGTACCGGGACAGGGGGCAACTATGGCTACACCTTC. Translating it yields CASSTGTGGNYGYTF.

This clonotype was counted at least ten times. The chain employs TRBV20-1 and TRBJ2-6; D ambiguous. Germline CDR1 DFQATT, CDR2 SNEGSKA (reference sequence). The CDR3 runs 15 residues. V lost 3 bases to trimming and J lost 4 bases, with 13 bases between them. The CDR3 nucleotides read TGCAGTGCTAGGCCGTTAACTACAGGGGCCAACGTCCTGACTTTC. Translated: CSARPLTTGANVLTF.

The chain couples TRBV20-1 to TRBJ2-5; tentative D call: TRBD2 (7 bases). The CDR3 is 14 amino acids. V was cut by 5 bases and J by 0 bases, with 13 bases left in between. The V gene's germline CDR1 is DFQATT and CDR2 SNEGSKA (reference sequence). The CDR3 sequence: CSALKGGDQETQYF. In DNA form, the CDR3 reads TGCAGTGCTCTTAAGGGGGGGGACCAAGAGACCCAGTACTTC.

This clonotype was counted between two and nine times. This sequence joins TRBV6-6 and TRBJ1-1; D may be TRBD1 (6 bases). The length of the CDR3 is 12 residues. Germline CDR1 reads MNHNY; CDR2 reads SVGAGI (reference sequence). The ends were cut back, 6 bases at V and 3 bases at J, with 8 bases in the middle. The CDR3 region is CASRPGDTEAFF. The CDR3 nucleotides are TGTGCCAGCAGACCAGGGGACACTGAAGCTTTCTTT.

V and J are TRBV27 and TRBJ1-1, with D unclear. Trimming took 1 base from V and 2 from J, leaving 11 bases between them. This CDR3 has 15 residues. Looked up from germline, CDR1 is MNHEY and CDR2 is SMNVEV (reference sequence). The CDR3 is CASSLLDGRNTEAFF. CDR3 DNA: TGTGCCAGCAGTTTATTGGACGGCAGAAACACTGAAGCTTTCTTT.

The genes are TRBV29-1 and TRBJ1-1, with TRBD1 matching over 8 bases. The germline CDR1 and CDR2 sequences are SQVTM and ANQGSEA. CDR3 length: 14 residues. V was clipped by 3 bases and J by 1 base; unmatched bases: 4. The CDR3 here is CSVDWDRTNTEAFF. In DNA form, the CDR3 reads TGCAGCGTTGATTGGGACAGGACGAACACTGAAGCTTTCTTT.

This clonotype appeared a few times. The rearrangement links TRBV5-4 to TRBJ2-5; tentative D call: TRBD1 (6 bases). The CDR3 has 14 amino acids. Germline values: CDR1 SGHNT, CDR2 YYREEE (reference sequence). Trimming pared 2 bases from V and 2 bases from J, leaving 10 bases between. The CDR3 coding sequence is TGTGCCAGCAGCTTAACCGGACAGCAAGAGACCCAGTACTTC. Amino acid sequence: CASSLTGQQETQYF.

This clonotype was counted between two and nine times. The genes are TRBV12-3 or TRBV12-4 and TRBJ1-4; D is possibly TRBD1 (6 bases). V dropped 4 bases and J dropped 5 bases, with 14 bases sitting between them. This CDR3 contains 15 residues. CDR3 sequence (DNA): TGTGCCAGCAGTTCAAAGACAGGAATGAATGAAAAACTGTTTTTT. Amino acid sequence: CASSSKTGMNEKLFF.

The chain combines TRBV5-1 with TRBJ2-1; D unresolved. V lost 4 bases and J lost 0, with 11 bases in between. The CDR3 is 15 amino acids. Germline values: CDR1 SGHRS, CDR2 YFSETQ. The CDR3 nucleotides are TGCGCCAGCAGCGAGACCGGGCCCTCCTACAATGAGCAGTTCTTC. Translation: CASSETGPSYNEQFF.

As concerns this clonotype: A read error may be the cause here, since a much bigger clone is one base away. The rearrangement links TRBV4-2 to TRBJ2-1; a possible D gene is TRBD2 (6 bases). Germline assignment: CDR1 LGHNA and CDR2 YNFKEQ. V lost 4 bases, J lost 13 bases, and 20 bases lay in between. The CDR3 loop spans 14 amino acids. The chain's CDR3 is CASSLGLRGETQFF. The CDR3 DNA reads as TGTGCCAGCAGCCTTGGACTAAGAGGGGAGACCCAGTTCTTC.

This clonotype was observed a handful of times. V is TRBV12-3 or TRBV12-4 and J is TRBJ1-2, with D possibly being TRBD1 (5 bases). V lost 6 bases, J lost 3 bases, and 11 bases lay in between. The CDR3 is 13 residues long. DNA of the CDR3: TGTGCCAGCAGACAGTCGGGGGACTATGGCTACACCTTC. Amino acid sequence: CASRQSGDYGYTF.

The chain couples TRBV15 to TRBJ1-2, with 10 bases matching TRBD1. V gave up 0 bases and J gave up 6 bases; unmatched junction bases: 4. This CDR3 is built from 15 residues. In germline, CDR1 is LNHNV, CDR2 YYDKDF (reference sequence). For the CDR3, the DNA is TGTGCCACCAGCAGAGATGGGGGACAGGGGAATGGCTACACCTTC. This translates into CATSRDGGQGNGYTF.

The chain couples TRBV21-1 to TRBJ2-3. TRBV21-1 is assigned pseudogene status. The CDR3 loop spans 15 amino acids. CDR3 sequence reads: CASSPILLPTDTQYF. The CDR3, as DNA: TGTGCCAGCAGCCCGATACTATTACCAACAGATACGCAGTATTTT.

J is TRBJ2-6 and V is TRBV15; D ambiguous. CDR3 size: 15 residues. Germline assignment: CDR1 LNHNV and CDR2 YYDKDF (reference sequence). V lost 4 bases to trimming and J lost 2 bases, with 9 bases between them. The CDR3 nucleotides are TGTGCCACCAGCACACCAGGTCCTGGGGCCAACGTCCTGACTTTC. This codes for CATSTPGPGANVLTF.

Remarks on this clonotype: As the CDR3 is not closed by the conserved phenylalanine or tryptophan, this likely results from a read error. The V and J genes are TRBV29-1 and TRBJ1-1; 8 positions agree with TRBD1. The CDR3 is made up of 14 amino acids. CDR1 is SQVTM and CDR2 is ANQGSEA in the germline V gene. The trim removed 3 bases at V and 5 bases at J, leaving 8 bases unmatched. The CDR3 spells CSVESRQGKTEAFL. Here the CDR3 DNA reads TGCAGCGTTGAGTCGCGACAGGGGAAGACTGAAGCTTTCTTG.

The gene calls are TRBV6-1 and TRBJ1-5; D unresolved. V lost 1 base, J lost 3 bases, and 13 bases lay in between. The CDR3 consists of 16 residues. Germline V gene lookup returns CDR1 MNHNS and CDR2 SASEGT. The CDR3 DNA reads TGTGCCAGCAGTGAAGAGGGCATCGGGAACAATCAGCCCCAGCATTTT. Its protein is CASSEEGIGNNQPQHF.